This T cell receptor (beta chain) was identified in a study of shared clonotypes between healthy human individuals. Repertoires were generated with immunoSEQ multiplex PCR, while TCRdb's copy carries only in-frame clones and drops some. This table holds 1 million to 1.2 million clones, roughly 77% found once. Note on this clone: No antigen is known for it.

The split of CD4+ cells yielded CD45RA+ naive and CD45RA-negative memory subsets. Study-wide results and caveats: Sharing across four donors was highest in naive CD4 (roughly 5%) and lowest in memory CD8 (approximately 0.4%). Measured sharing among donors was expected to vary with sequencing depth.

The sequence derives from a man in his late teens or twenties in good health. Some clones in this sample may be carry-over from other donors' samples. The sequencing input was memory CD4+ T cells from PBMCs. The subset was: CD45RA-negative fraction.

The CDR3 nucleotides are TGTGCCACCGGGTGGCAGTCTAGCACAGATACGCAGTATTTT. It encodes CATGWQSSTDTQYF. The genes are TRBV15 and TRBJ2-3; no firm D call. Trimming cost V 8 bases and J 0 bases, with 12 bases left between them. Per the germline V gene, CDR1 is LNHNV and CDR2 is YYDKDF (reference sequence). The CDR3 is made up of 14 amino acids.